These T cell receptor beta chains were read from a single sample in a study of cytomegalovirus exposure and HLA in healthy donors. Only in-frame clones appear in the TCRdb table, and some are missing; sequencing was by immunoSEQ multiplex PCR. Among around 140,000 clones listed, roughly three quarters were seen once. The sequenced sample was PBMCs. The receptors come from a woman aged 40 to 50 in good health and CMV-seronegative. The CDR3 runs from the conserved cysteine through the conserved F or W. Each record gives: V gene, clone size, J gene, D gene, CDR3 protein, CDR3 DNA. A D gene is named only where the DNA matches it firmly. For some rows the clone size is stated as once, few or many, or as a class when expanded; others skip it.

TRBV7-9	-	TRBJ1-2	TRBD1	CASSLARTGDGYTF	TGTGCCAGCAGCTTAGCACGGACAGGGGATGGCTACACCTTC
TRBV11-2	once	TRBJ1-5	TRBD1	CASSSGQGGNQPQHF	TGTGCCAGCAGCTCGGGACAGGGAGGCAATCAGCCCCAGCATTTT
TRBV9	-	TRBJ1-2	-	CASTQRLGGGDGYTF	TGTGCCAGCACGCAGAGGTTGGGAGGGGGAGATGGCTACACCTTC
TRBV2	-	TRBJ2-7	TRBD1	CASSRGTALSYEQYF	TGTGCCAGCAGCAGGGGGACAGCTTTGAGCTACGAGCAGTACTTC
TRBV4-3	-	TRBJ1-1	-	CASSREGVGDTEAFF	TGCGCCAGCAGCCGAGAAGGGGTAGGGGACACTGAAGCTTTCTTT
TRBV7-2	-	TRBJ1-4	TRBD1	CASSRQQGAVEKLFF	TGTGCCAGCAGCAGACAACAGGGGGCGGTTGAAAAACTGTTTTTT
TRBV6-1	few	TRBJ1-1	-	CASRAGVMNTEAFF	TGTGCCAGCAGGGCAGGGGTTATGAACACTGAAGCTTTCTTT
TRBV6-6	-	TRBJ2-7	-	CASSYALGGSGYEQYF	TGTGCCAGCAGTTACGCCCTTGGGGGCTCGGGCTACGAGCAGTACTTC
TRBV5-1	few	TRBJ1-3	TRBD1	CASSPGGAGNTIYF	TGCGCCAGCAGCCCAGGGGGTGCTGGAAACACCATATATTTT
TRBV28	-	TRBJ1-4	-	CASSRGGREEKLFF	TGTGCCAGCAGCCGCGGCGGTCGGGAGGAAAAACTGTTTTTT
TRBV11-2	many	TRBJ1-4	-	CASSLVGGDGVANEKLFF	TGTGCCAGCAGCTTAGTTGGGGGGGACGGTGTGGCTAATGAAAAACTGTTTTTT
TRBV9	-	TRBJ2-3	TRBD2	CASSPSGGHTDTQYF	TGTGCCAGCAGCCCTAGCGGGGGGCACACAGATACGCAGTATTTT
TRBV4-3	few	TRBJ2-2	TRBD2	CASSQWGGSGELFF	TGCGCCAGCAGCCAGTGGGGGGGTTCCGGGGAGCTGTTTTTT
TRBV5-1	few	TRBJ1-1	-	CASSFLAGVNTEAFF	TGCGCCAGCAGCTTCTTGGCCGGGGTGAACACTGAAGCTTTCTTT
TRBV11-1	-	TRBJ1-1	-	CASSLAFGVATEAFF	TGTGCCAGCAGCTTAGCGTTCGGGGTTGCCACTGAAGCTTTCTTT
TRBV28	-	TRBJ1-1	TRBD1	CASSPGQGRTEAFF	TGTGCCAGCAGCCCCGGACAGGGTAGGACTGAAGCTTTCTTT
TRBV28	-	TRBJ1-2	TRBD1	CASSLIGTENYGYTF	TGTGCCAGCAGTCTAATTGGGACAGAGAACTATGGCTACACCTTC
TRBV6-6	-	TRBJ2-1	-	CASSYGIGVEQFF	TGTGCCAGCAGTTACGGGATAGGGGTTGAGCAGTTCTTC
TRBV5-1	-	TRBJ2-1	TRBD2	CASSSLGVSGGYNEQFF	TGCGCCAGCAGCTCCCTAGGGGTCAGCGGGGGGTACAATGAGCAGTTCTTC
TRBV4-2	-	TRBJ2-3	TRBD2	CASSQDPSGGTSQYF	TGTGCCAGCAGCCAAGATCCGAGCGGGGGGACCTCGCAGTATTTT
TRBV6-5	-	TRBJ1-3	TRBD1	CASSGQGSGNTIYF	TGTGCCAGCAGCGGACAGGGGAGTGGAAACACCATATATTTT
TRBV27	-	TRBJ1-1	-	CASSFGQRGYTEAFF	TGTGCCAGCAGTTTCGGACAGAGAGGATACACTGAAGCTTTCTTT
TRBV5-8	-	TRBJ1-2	TRBD1	CASSGQGRNYGYTF	TGTGCCAGCAGTGGACAGGGGAGGAACTATGGCTACACCTTC
TRBV7-3	once	TRBJ2-2	TRBD1	CASSLLGQGVGELFF	TGTGCCAGCAGCTTACTCGGACAGGGGGTCGGGGAGCTGTTTTTT
TRBV5-1	once	TRBJ1-1	TRBD1	CASGKGQGAEKAFF	TGCGCCAGCGGGAAGGGACAGGGGGCCGAGAAAGCTTTCTTT
TRBV4-2	-	TRBJ2-7	-	CASSQDYAGRNEQYF	TGTGCCAGCAGCCAAGATTACGCGGGGAGGAACGAGCAGTACTTC
TRBV7-3	-	TRBJ1-1	-	CASSLRGPGEAFF	TGTGCCAGCAGCTTAAGGGGGCCAGGGGAAGCTTTCTTT
TRBV7-2	-	TRBJ2-1	TRBD1	CASSLRGTGAFYNEQFF	TGTGCCAGCAGCTTAAGAGGCACAGGGGCCTTCTACAATGAGCAGTTCTTC
TRBV4-3	-	TRBJ2-2	-	CASSHPAGMVNTGELFF	TGCGCCAGCAGCCACCCGGCGGGGATGGTAAACACCGGGGAGCTGTTTTTT
TRBV27	-	TRBJ2-3	-	CATHPYGTSTDTQYF	TGTGCCACCCATCCTTACGGGACTAGCACAGATACGCAGTATTTT
TRBV7-9	once	TRBJ1-3	-	CASSLDGSGLETIYF	TGTGCCAGCAGCTTAGATGGCAGTGGACTTGAAACCATATATTTT
TRBV30	-	TRBJ2-1	-	CAWLQGGNEQFF	TGTGCCTGGTTACAGGGTGGCAATGAGCAGTTCTTC
TRBV4-3	-	TRBJ1-1	-	CASSQEADRDTEAFF	TGCGCCAGCAGCCAAGAAGCAGACAGAGACACTGAAGCTTTCTTT
TRBV19	-	TRBJ1-6	TRBD1	CASSAPWTGSASPLHF	TGTGCCAGTAGTGCCCCGTGGACAGGGTCCGCGTCACCCCTCCACTTT
TRBV6-5	few	TRBJ1-5	TRBD1	CASSSRTGDQPQHF	TGTGCCAGCAGTTCCCGGACAGGGGATCAGCCCCAGCATTTT
TRBV7-2	-	TRBJ1-1	TRBD1	CASSRAILDRGRRTEAFF	TGTGCCAGCAGCAGAGCGATCTTAGACAGGGGGCGCCGGACTGAAGCTTTCTTT
TRBV6-5	-	TRBJ2-7	-	CASSARGEQYF	TGTGCCAGCAGTGCGCGCGGTGAGCAGTACTTC
TRBV7-9	-	TRBJ1-1	-	CSSSRDGAEAFF	TGTTCCAGCAGCCGAGATGGAGCTGAAGCTTTCTTT
TRBV27	-	TRBJ2-1	TRBD2	CASPRLGRGGASNEQFF	TGTGCCAGCCCCCGTCTCGGGCGGGGGGGAGCGAGTAATGAGCAGTTCTTC
TRBV6-5	-	TRBJ1-1	TRBD1	CASSTTGAEAFF	TGTGCCAGCAGCACAACAGGGGCGGAAGCTTTCTTT
TRBV30	-	TRBJ1-2	-	CAWNRSPGGGYTF	TGTGCCTGGAACAGGTCACCGGGTGGTGGCTACACCTTC
TRBV5-1	-	TRBJ1-1	-	CASSVRTANTEAFF	TGCGCCAGCAGCGTAAGGACTGCGAACACTGAAGCTTTCTTT
TRBV19	-	TRBJ2-3	TRBD2	CASSIALAGASGDTQYF	TGTGCCAGTAGTATAGCACTAGCGGGGGCCTCGGGGGATACGCAGTATTTT
TRBV5-6	-	TRBJ1-4	TRBD1	CASSLARDRAEKLFF	TGTGCCAGCAGCTTGGCCCGGGACAGGGCCGAAAAACTGTTTTTT
TRBV13	-	TRBJ1-1	TRBD1	CASSFDRVTEAFF	TGTGCCAGCAGCTTTGACAGGGTCACTGAAGCTTTCTTT
TRBV7-3	-	TRBJ2-2	-	CASSATQTSTGELFF	TGTGCCAGCAGCGCAACTCAGACAAGCACCGGGGAGCTGTTTTTT
TRBV18	-	TRBJ1-4	-	CASSTGGSNEKLFF	TGTGCCAGCTCGACGGGGGGGAGTAATGAAAAACTGTTTTTT
TRBV5-1	-	TRBJ2-5	TRBD2	CASRLAGGETQYF	TGCGCCAGCAGGCTAGCGGGGGGGGAGACCCAGTACTTC
TRBV10-3	-	TRBJ1-1	TRBD1	CAISRDRGKGEAFF	TGTGCCATCTCCCGGGACAGGGGGAAAGGTGAAGCTTTCTTT
TRBV19	-	TRBJ2-7	TRBD1	CASSPQGAIRNYEQYF	TGTGCCAGTAGTCCACAGGGGGCCATAAGAAACTACGAGCAGTACTTC
TRBV10-3	-	TRBJ2-2	-	CASGQPPTGELFF	TGTGCCAGCGGACAGCCTCCAACCGGGGAGCTGTTTTTT